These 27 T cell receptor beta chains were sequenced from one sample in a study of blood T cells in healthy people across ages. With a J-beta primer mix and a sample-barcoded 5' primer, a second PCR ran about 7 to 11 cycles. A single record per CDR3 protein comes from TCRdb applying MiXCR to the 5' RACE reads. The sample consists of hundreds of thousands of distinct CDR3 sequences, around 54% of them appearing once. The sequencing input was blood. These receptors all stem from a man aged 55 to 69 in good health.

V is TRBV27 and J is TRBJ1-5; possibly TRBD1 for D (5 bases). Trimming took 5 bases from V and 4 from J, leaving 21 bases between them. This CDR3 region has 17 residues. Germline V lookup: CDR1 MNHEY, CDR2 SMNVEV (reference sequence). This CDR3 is CASSQNGVGDLNQPQHF. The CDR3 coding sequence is TGTGCCAGCAGTCAGAATGGGGTGGGGGACCTAAATCAGCCCCAGCATTTT.

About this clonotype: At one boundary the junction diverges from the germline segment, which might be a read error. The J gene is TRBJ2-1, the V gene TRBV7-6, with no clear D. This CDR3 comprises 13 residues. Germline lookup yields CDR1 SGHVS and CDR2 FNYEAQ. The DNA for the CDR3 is TGTGCCGGCAGCCCAAGACTCGACAATGAGCAGTTCTTC. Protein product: CAGSPRLDNEQFF. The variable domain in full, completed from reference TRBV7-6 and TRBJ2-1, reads GAGVSQSPRYKVTKRGQDVALRCDPISGHVSLYWYRQALGQGPEFLTYFNYEAQQDKSGLPNDRFSAERPEGSISTLTIQRTEQRDSAMYRCAGSPRLDNEQFFGPGTRLTVL.

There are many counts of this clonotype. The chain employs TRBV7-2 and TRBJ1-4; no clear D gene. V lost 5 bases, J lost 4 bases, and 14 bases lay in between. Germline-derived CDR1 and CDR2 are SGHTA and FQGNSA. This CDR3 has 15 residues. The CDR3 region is CASSPRWDHNEKLFF. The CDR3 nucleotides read TGTGCCAGCAGCCCTAGGTGGGATCATAATGAAAAACTGTTTTTT.

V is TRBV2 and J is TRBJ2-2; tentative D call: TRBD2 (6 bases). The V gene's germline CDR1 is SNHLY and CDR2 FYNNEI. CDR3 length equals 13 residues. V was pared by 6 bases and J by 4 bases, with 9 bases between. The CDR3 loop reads CASSRDSTGELFF. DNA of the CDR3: TGTGCCAGCAGCCGGGACTCCACCGGGGAGCTGTTTTTT.

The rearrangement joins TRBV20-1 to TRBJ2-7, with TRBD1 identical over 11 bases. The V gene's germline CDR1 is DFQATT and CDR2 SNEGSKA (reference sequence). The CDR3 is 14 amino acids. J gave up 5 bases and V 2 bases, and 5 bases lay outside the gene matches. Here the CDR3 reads CSARTGQGANEQYF. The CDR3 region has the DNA TGCAGTGCTAGAACTGGACAGGGGGCCAACGAGCAGTACTTC.

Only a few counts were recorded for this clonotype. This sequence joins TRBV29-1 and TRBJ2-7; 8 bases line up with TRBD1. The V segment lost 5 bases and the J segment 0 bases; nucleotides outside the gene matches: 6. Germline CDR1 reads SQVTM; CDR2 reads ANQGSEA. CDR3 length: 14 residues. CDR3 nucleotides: TGCAGCGTTTGCACAGGGGGTGACTCCTACGAGCAGTACTTC. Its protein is CSVCTGGDSYEQYF.

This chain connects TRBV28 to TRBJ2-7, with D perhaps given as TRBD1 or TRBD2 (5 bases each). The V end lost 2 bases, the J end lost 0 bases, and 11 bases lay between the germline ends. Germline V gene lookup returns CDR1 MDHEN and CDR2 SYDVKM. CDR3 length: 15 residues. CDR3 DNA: TGTGCCAGCAGTTTAGGGGGAGAGAGCTCCTACGAGCAGTACTTC. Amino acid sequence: CASSLGGESSYEQYF.

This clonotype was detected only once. In DNA form, the CDR3 reads TGTGCCAGCACCCTCGGCGGTCCGAACACAGATACGCAGTATTTT. Protein product: CASTLGGPNTDTQYF. This rearrangement joins TRBV4-2 to TRBJ2-3; D remains ambiguous. This CDR3 has 15 residues. The V end lost 7 bases, the J end lost 2 bases, and 16 bases lay between the germline ends. Germline CDR1 is LGHNA and CDR2 is YNFKEQ.

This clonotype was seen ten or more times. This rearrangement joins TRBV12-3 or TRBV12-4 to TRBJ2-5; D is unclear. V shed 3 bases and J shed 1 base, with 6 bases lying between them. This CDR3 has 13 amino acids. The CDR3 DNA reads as TGTGCCAGCAGTTTGTGGGGCCAAGAGACCCAGTACTTC. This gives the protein CASSLWGQETQYF.

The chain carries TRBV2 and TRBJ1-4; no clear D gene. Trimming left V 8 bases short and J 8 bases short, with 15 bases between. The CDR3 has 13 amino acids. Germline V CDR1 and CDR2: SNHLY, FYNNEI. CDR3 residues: CASQTGRVEKLFF. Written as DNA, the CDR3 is TGTGCCAGCCAGACTGGGAGGGTGGAAAAACTGTTTTTT.

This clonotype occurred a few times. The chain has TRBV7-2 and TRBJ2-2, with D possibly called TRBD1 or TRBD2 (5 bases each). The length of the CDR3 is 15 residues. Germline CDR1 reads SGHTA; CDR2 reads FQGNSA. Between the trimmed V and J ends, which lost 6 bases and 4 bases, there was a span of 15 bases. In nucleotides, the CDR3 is TGTGCCAGCAGAGGGGCGGGCGGCTCCACCGGGGAGCTGTTTTTT. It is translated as CASRGAGGSTGELFF.

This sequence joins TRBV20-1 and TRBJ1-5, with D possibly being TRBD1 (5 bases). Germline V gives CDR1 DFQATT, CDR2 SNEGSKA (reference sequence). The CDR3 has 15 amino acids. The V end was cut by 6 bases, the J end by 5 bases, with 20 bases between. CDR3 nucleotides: TGCAGTGCCCCTCGGGGAGGACTCAGGGATCAGCCCCAGCATTTT. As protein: CSAPRGGLRDQPQHF.

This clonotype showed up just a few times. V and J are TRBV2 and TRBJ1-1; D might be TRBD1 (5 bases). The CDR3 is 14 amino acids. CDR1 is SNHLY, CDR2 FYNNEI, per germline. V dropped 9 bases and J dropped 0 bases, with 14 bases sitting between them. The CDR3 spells CARGAGPLNTEAFF. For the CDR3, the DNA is TGTGCCAGAGGGGCAGGGCCGCTGAACACTGAAGCTTTCTTT.

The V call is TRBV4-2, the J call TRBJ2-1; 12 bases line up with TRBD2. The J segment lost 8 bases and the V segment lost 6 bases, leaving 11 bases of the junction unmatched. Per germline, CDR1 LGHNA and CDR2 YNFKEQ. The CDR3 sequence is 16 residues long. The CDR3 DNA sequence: TGTGCCAGCAGTAAAGGGGCGACTAGCGGGGGTGATGAGCAGTTCTTC. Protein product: CASSKGATSGGDEQFF.

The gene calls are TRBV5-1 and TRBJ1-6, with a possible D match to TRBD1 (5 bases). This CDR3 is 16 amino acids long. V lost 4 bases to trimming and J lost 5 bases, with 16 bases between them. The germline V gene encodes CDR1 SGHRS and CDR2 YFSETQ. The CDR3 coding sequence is TGCGCCAGCAGCCCTCCCGAGGGACCGAATAATTCACCCCTCCACTTT. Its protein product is CASSPPEGPNNSPLHF.

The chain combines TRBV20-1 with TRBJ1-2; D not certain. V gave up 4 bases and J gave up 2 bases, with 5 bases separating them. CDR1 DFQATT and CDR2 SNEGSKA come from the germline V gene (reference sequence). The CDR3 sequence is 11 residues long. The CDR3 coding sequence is TGCAGTGCTAACGTCAACTATGGCTACACCTTC. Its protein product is CSANVNYGYTF.

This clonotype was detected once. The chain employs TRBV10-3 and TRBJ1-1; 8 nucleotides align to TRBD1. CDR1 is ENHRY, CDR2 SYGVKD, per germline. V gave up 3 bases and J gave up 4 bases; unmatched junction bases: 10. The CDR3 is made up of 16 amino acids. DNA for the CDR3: TGTGCCATCAGTGACCGAAACAGGGGGGCGGGCACTGAAGCTTTCTTT. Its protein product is CAISDRNRGAGTEAFF.

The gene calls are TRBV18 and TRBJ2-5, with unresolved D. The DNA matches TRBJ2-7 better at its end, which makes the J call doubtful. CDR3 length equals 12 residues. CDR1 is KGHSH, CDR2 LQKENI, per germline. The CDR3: CASSPPSGEQYF. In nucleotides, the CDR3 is TGTGCCAGCTCACCACCATCTGGCGAGCAGTACTTC.

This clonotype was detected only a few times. CDR3 nucleotides: TGTGCCAGCAGCCAACAGAGTAGCGGGGGGGACTCCTACAATGAGCAGTTCTTC. Protein product: CASSQQSSGGDSYNEQFF. The V and J genes are TRBV3-1 and TRBJ2-1; 11 nucleotides match TRBD2. J lost 0 bases, V lost 2 bases, and 6 bases had no gene match. The V gene's germline CDR1 is LGHDT and CDR2 YNNKEL (reference sequence). This CDR3 region has 18 residues.

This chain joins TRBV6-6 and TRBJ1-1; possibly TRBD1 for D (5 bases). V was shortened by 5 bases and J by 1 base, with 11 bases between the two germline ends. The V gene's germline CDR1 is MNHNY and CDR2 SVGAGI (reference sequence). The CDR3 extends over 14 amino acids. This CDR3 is CASSQQVRNTEAFF. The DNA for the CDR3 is TGTGCCAGCAGTCAACAGGTGAGGAACACTGAAGCTTTCTTT.

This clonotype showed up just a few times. The DNA of the CDR3 is TGTGCCAGCAGTTTATCGGTTCGCGGAGATACGCAGTATTTT. Residues: CASSLSVRGDTQYF. The chain recombines TRBV27 with TRBJ2-3; the D is unclear. V lost 0 bases and J lost 5, with 9 bases in between. The length of the CDR3 is 14 residues. Germline lookup yields CDR1 MNHEY and CDR2 SMNVEV (reference sequence).

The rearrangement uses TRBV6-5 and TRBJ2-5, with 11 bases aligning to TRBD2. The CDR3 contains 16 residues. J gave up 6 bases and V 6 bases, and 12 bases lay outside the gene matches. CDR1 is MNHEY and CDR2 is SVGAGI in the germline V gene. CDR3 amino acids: CASRDTSGSIGKTQYF. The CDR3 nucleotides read TGTGCCAGCAGGGATACTAGCGGGAGTATCGGGAAGACCCAGTACTTC.

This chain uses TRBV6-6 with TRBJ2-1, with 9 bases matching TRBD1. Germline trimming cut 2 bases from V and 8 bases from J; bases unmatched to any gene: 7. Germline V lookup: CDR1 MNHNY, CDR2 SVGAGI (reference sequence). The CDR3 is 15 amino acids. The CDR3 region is CASSYPTGGEYEQFF. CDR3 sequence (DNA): TGTGCCAGCAGTTACCCGACAGGGGGAGAGTATGAGCAGTTCTTC.

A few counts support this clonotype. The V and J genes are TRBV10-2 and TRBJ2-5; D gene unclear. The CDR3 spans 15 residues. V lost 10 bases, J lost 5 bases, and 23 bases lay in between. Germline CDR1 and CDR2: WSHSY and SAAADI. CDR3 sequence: CATKITKLNLETQYF. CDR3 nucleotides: TGCGCCACCAAAATCACTAAACTGAACTTGGAGACCCAGTACTTC.

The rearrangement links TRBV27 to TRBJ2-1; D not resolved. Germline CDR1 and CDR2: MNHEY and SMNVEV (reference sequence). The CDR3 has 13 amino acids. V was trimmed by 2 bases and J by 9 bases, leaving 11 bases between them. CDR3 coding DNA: TGTGCCAGCAGTTTAGGTTGGGGATTTGAGCAGTTCTTC. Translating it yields CASSLGWGFEQFF.

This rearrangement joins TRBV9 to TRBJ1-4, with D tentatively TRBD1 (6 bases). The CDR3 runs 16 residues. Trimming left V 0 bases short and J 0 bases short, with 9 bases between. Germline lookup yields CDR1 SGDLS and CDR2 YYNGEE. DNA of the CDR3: TGTGCCAGCAGCGTAGATGGACAGACAACTAATGAAAAACTGTTTTTT. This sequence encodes CASSVDGQTTNEKLFF.

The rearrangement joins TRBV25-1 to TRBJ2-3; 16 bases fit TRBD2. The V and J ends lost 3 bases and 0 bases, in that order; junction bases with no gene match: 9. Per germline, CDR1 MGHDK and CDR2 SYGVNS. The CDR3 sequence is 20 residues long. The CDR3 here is CASSDYLGLAGGLSTDTQYF. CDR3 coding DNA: TGTGCCAGCAGTGACTACCTGGGACTAGCGGGGGGGCTGAGCACAGATACGCAGTATTTT.